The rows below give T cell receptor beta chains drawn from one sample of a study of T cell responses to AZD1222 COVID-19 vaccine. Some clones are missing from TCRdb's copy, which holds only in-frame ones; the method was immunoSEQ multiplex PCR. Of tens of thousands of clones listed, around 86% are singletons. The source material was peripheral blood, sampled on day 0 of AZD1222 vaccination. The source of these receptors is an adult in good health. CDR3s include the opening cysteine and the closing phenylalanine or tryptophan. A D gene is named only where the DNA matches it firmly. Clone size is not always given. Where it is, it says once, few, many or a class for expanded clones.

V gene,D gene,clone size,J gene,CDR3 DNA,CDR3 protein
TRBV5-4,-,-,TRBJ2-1,TGTGCCAGCAGCTTAAACTCGACTGGCAATGAGCAGTTCTTC,CASSLNSTGNEQFF
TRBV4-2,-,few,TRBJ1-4,TGTGCCAGCAGCCAAGATCAGACAGGCCAACTGTTTTTT,CASSQDQTGQLFF
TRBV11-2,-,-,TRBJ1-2,TGTGCCAGCAGCTTGTCCGGGGGTGGCTACACCTTC,CASSLSGGGYTF
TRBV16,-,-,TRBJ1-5,TGTGCCAGCAGCCAATCGGGGGGTAGCAATCAGCCCCAGCATTTT,CASSQSGGSNQPQHF
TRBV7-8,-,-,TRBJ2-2,TGTGCCAGCAGGGGAATTACAGGGAACACCGGGGAGCTGTTTTTT,CASRGITGNTGELFF
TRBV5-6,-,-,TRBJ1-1,TGTGCCAGCAGTCCTGCACTCGGTGAAGCTTTCTTT,CASSPALGEAFF
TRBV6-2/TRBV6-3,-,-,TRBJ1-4,TGTGCCAGCAGTTATACACGGGAAAATGAAAAACTGTTTTTT,CASSYTRENEKLFF
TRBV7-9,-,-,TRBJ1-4,TGTGCCAGCAGCTCGGATCGAGGCCAGATGCTGTTTTTT,CASSSDRGQMLFF
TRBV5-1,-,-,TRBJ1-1,TGCGCCAGCAGCTCAACCCGACCAGAGGCTGAAGCTTTCTTT,CASSSTRPEAEAFF
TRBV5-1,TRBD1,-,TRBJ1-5,TGCGCCAGCAGCACGACAGGGGGTAGCAATCAGCCCCAGCATTTT,CASSTTGGSNQPQHF
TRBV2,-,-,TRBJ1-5,TGTGCCAGCAGACCGGACAGTCCAAATCAGCCCCAGCATTTT,CASRPDSPNQPQHF
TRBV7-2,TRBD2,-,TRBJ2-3,TGTGCCAGCAGCGTCACGCGGGGGGGCGCAGATACGCAGTATTTT,CASSVTRGGADTQYF
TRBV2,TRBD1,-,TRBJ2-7,TGTGCCAGCAGTTTCGGACAGGGGAGACTTCGCGAGCAGTACTTC,CASSFGQGRLREQYF
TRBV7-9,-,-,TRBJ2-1,TGTGCCAGCAGCTTAGAAGGACTGGCGTTTTCGGAGCAGTTCTTC,CASSLEGLAFSEQFF
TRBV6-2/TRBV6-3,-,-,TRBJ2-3,TGTGCCAGCAGTTACCCGGGGGTCACAGATACGCAGTATTTT,CASSYPGVTDTQYF
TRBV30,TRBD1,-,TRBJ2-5,TGTGCCTGGGGGACAGGGAACCAAGAGACCCAGTACTTC,CAWGTGNQETQYF
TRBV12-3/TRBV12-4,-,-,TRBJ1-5,TGTGCCAGCAGTTTTGGGAATCAGCCCCAGCATTTT,CASSFGNQPQHF
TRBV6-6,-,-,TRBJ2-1,TGTGCCAGCAGGCACTACAGGGATGAGCAGTTCTTC,CASRHYRDEQFF
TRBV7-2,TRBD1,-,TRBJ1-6,TGTGCCAGCAGCGCCGGGACAGGTGTTCCCCTCCTCGGTTCACCCCTCCACTTT,CASSAGTGVPLLGSPLHF
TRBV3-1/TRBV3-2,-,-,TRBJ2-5,TGTGCCAGCAGTCAAGGACGCGGAGTCCAAGAGACCCAGTACTTC,CASSQGRGVQETQYF
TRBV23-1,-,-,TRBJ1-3,TGCGCCAGCAGTCAATCCACCCGAAACACCATATATTTT,CASSQSTRNTIYF
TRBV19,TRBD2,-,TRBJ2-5,TGTGCCAGTATGGGCGCAGGGACTAGCAAAGAAGAGACCCAGTACTTC,CASMGAGTSKEETQYF
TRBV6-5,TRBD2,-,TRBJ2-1,TGTGCCAGCAGTTACTCTAGCGGGGGGGCTCTCAATGAGCAGTTCTTC,CASSYSSGGALNEQFF
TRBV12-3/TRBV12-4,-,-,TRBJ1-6,TGTGCCAGCAGTCAGTATTATTCACCCCTCCACTTT,CASSQYYSPLHF
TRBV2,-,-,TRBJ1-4,TGTGCCAGCAGCGTCTCCACTAATGAAAAACTGTTTTTT,CASSVSTNEKLFF
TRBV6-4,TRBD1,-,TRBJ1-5,TGTGCCAGCAGTGAGCAGGGGGTGGGCCAGCCCCAGCATTTT,CASSEQGVGQPQHF
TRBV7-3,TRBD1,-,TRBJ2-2,TGTGCCAGCACCCGGACAGGGGGAAACACCGGGGAGCTGTTTTTT,CASTRTGGNTGELFF